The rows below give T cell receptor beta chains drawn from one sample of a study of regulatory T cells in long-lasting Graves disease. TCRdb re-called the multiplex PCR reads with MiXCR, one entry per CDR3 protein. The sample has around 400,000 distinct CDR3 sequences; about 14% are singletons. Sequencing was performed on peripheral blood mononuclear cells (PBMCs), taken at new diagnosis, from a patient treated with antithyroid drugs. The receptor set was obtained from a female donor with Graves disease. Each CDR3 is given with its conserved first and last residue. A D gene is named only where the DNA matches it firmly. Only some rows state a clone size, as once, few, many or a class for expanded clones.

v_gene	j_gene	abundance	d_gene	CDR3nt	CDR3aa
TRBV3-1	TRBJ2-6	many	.	TGTGCCAGCAGCCAAGTTAAGTACAGCGTCCTGACTTTC	CASSQVKYSVLTF
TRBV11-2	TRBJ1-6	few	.	TGTGCCAGCAGCTCACACCGGGACGCTTATTCACCCCTCCACTTT	CASSSHRDAYSPLHF
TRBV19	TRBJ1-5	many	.	TGTGCCAGTAGTACCCAAAATAGCAATCAGCCCCAGCATTTT	CASSTQNSNQPQHF
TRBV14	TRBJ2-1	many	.	TGTGCCAGCAGCCAAGGGTTAAGTGCAGATGAGCAGTTCTTC	CASSQGLSADEQFF
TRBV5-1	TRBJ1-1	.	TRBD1	TGCGCCAGCAGCTTTCTCGGGACAGGGCGGAACACTGAAGCTTTCTTT	CASSFLGTGRNTEAFF
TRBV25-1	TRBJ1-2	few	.	TGTGCCAGCAGTGATATGAGGGTCGGACGAAGCTATGGCTACACCTTC	CASSDMRVGRSYGYTF
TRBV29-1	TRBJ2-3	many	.	TGCAGCGTTAGGATGGGAGCAGATACGCAGTATTTT	CSVRMGADTQYF
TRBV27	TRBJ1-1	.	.	TGTGCCAGCAGTTACCAGGGGCGCGGCACTGAAGCTTTCTTT	CASSYQGRGTEAFF
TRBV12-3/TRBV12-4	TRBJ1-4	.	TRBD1	TGTGCCAGCAGTTTCGGGACAGGGGAGGGAGAAAAACTGTTTTTT	CASSFGTGEGEKLFF
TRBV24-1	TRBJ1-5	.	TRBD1	TGTGCCACCAGTGATCAACAGGGGGGGGGTCAGCCCCAGCATTTT	CATSDQQGGGQPQHF
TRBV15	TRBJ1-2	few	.	TGTGCCACCAGCAGAGGGCCCGGGGAAAGCGGCTACACCTTC	CATSRGPGESGYTF
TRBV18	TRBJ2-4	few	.	TGTGCCAGCTCACGCCGGGACACAAACATTCAGTACTTC	CASSRRDTNIQYF
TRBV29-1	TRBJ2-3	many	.	TGCACCCTAAGGGACTTCTCCACAGATACGCAGTATTTT	CTLRDFSTDTQYF
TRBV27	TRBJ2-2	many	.	TGCGCCAGCAGCTCTGGCGGGGAGCTGTTTTTT	CASSSGGELFF
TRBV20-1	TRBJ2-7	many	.	TGCAGTGCCCACCGCGGGGCGCGGGAGCAGTACTTC	CSAHRGAREQYF
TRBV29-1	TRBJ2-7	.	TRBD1	TGCAGCGTCGGCCGGGACAGGGGCTCCTACGAGCAGTACTTC	CSVGRDRGSYEQYF
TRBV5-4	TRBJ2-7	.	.	TGTGCCAGCACCCCCGGGAAAGGCTCCTACGAGCAGTACTTC	CASTPGKGSYEQYF
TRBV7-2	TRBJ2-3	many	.	TGTGCCAGCAGCTTAGTTGGGCCAGGAGATACGCAGTATTTT	CASSLVGPGDTQYF
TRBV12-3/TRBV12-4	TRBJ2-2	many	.	TGTGCCAGCAGTCCCGGGGGAGTCACCGGGGAGCTGTTTTTT	CASSPGGVTGELFF
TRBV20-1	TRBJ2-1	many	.	TGCAGTGCTAGTCAAGGAGGACGGCAGTTCTTC	CSASQGGRQFF
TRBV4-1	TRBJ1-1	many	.	TGCGCCAGCAGCCAAGGACACATGAACACTGAAGCTTTCTTT	CASSQGHMNTEAFF
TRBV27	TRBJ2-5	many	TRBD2	TGTGCCAGCCGGGGGGGACAAGAGACCCAGTACTTC	CASRGGQETQYF
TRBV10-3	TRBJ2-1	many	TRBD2	TGTGCCATCCAGGGGACTAGCGGGAGGTACAATGAGCAGTTCTTC	CAIQGTSGRYNEQFF
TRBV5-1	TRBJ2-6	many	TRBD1	TGCGCCAGCAGCTGGGACCCACGGGACAGCAACTCTGGGGCCAACGTCCTGACTTTC	CASSWDPRDSNSGANVLTF
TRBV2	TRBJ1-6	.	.	TGTGCCAGACTTTCGGGGGCGAGTGATTCACCCCTCCACTTT	CARLSGASDSPLHF
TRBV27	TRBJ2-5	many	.	TGTGCCAGCAGTTTGGTGTACCAAGAGACCCAGTACTTC	CASSLVYQETQYF
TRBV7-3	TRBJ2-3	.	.	TGTGCCAGCAGCCGCGGGGACCAATGGGTATCGGCAGATACGCAGTATTTT	CASSRGDQWVSADTQYF
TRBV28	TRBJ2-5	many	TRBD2	TGTGCCAGCAGTCCGGGGGGGGCCGGAGAGACCCAGTACTTC	CASSPGGAGETQYF
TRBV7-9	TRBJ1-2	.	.	TGTGCCAGCAGGTTGCCTGGGGAAGGGAACTATGGCTACACCTTC	CASRLPGEGNYGYTF
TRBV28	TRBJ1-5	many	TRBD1	TGTGCCAGCAGTTTGCGGGGACAGGGCCGGCCTCAGCCCCAGCATTTT	CASSLRGQGRPQPQHF
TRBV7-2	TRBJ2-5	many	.	TGTGCCAGCAGCCCCTTCGGTACGGACTCCTACCAAGAGACCCAGTACTTC	CASSPFGTDSYQETQYF
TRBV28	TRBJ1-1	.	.	TGTGCCAGCGGGTCGGGACTGACAACACAATTCTTT	CASGSGLTTQFF
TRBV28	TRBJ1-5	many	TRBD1	TGTGCCAGCAGGTCAACTGGACAGGGCGGTCAGCCCCAGCATTTT	CASRSTGQGGQPQHF
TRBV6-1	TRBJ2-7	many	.	TGTGCCAGCAGTCGCGCCCGGGACAACTACGAGCAGTACTTC	CASSRARDNYEQYF
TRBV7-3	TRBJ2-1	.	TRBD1	TGTGCCAGCGGCCCTGGGACAGGGGCCTACAATGAGCAGTTCTTC	CASGPGTGAYNEQFF
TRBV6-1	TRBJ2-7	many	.	TGTGCCAGCAGACCCCTCCAGGGGTCCTCCTACGAGCAGTACTTC	CASRPLQGSSYEQYF
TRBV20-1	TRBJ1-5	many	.	TGCAGTGCTATGTCCAGTATCAATCGGCCCCAGCATTTT	CSAMSSINRPQHF
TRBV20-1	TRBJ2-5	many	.	TGCAGTGCTGATTTTCAGGGAGTGGGGGAGACCCAGTACTTC	CSADFQGVGETQYF
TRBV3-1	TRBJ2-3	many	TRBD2	TGTGCCAGCAGCCCGACTAGCGTCCCAGATACGCAGTATTTT	CASSPTSVPDTQYF
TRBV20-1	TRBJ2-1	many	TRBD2	TGCAGTGCTAGAGGCACTAGCGGGGGGTCGAGCTCCTACAATGAGCAGTTCTTC	CSARGTSGGSSSYNEQFF
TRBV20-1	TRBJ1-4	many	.	TGCAGTGCTCGCGGGGGGGGGGTCGAAAAACTGTTTTTT	CSARGGGVEKLFF
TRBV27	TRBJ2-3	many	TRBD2	TGTGCCAGCAGTTTCTTTGGGCGGGGGGGCACAGATACGCAGTATTTT	CASSFFGRGGTDTQYF
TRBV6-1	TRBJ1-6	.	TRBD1	TGTGCCAGCAGACGACAGGGGGCCAATTCACCCCTCCACTTT	CASRRQGANSPLHF
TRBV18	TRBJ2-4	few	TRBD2	TGTGCCAGCTCTTTGACTAGCGGCAGAAACATTCAGTACTTC	CASSLTSGRNIQYF
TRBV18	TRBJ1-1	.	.	TGTGCCAGCTCACCACCTAACCCGGGACACTTAAACCCTGAAGCTTTCTTT	CASSPPNPGHLNPEAFF